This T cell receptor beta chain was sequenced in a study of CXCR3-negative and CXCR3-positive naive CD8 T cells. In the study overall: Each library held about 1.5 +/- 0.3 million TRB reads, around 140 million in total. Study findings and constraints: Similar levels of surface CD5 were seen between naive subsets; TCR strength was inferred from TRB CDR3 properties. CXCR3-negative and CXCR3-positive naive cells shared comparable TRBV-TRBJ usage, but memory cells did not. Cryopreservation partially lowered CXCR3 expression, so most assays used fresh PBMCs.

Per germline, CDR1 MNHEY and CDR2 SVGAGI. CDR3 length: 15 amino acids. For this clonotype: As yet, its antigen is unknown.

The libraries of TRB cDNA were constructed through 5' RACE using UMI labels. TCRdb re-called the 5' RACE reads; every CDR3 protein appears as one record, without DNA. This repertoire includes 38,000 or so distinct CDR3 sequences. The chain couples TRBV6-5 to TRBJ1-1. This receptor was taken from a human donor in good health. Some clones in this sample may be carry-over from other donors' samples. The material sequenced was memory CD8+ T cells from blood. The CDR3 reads CASSYVPNRVTEAFF.